These T cell receptor beta chains were read from a single sample in a study of CD8 T cells in Susac syndrome. TCRdb called the immunoSEQ multiplex PCR reads again in MiXCR, with one record for every CDR3 protein. Altogether 130,000 or so distinct CDR3 sequences are present, 90% to 95% being singletons, with the ten largest covering over 0.09%. The sequencing sample was made of CD4+ T cells from PBMCs. The receptor set was obtained from a human donor with multiple sclerosis. Both conserved end residues are part of each CDR3. The D gene is left open where the match is weak. Rows give clone size only sometimes, using once, few, many, or a class for an expanded clone.

V	J	size	length	D	DNA	CDR3
TRBV12-3/TRBV12-4	TRBJ2-5	-	19	TRBD2	TGTGCCAGCAGCCTTAAAACGGGCCTGGTAGCGGGAGAACGAGAGACCCAGTACTTC	CASSLKTGLVAGERETQYF
TRBV14	TRBJ1-4	-	15	-	TGTGCCAGCAGCCAGGGGGTTAGGGTCGGTGAAAAACTGTTTTTT	CASSQGVRVGEKLFF
TRBV18	TRBJ2-3	-	17	TRBD1	TGTGCCAGCTCACCACCAAGACGGACAGGTGGGACAGATACGCAGTATTTT	CASSPPRRTGGTDTQYF
TRBV7-8	TRBJ2-7	-	16	TRBD1	TGTGCCAGCAGCTCGGTCTCTACAGGGGCAGGTTACGAGCAGTACTTC	CASSSVSTGAGYEQYF
TRBV6-6	TRBJ1-4	-	16	TRBD1	TGTGCCAGCAGTTACCGCCGGACAGGGCCTAATGAAAAACTGTTTTTT	CASSYRRTGPNEKLFF
TRBV4-1	TRBJ2-7	-	17	TRBD2	TGCGCCAGCAGCCGAGGTGGACTAGCGGACAGCTCCTACGAGCAGTACTTC	CASSRGGLADSSYEQYF
TRBV29-1	TRBJ2-5	-	14	-	TGCAGCGTTGAAGATCGGCAGGGAAGAGAGACCCAGTACTTC	CSVEDRQGRETQYF
TRBV5-6	TRBJ2-7	-	15	-	TGTGCCAGCAGCTTCAAGCGGGTTGGGTCCTACGAGCAGTACTTC	CASSFKRVGSYEQYF
TRBV9	TRBJ2-1	-	16	TRBD2	TGTGCCAGCAGCTCAGCGGGGGGACGAACCTACAATGAGCAGTTCTTC	CASSSAGGRTYNEQFF
TRBV4-1	TRBJ2-3	-	14	-	TGCGCCAGCAGCCAAGCCCAGATGGAAGATACGCAGTATTTT	CASSQAQMEDTQYF
TRBV30	TRBJ2-1	-	11	TRBD1	TGTGCCTGGAGTGTCGGGGACAGGCAGTTCTTC	CAWSVGDRQFF
TRBV28	TRBJ2-7	-	16	-	TGTGCCAGCAGTCTCCCTTCAGTGACCCCAATAGAGGAGCAGTACTTC	CASSLPSVTPIEEQYF
TRBV20-1	TRBJ1-5	-	14	-	TGCAGTGCCCCCGTCCCGCAGGGAAATCAGCCCCAGCATTTT	CSAPVPQGNQPQHF
TRBV28	TRBJ2-6	-	13	-	TGTGCCAGCACCCTCTCTGGGGCCAACGTCCTGACTTTC	CASTLSGANVLTF
TRBV27	TRBJ2-7	-	15	TRBD1	TGTGCCAGCAGTTCCACCGGGACAGGGGGCGCCGAGCAGTACTTC	CASSSTGTGGAEQYF
TRBV20-1	TRBJ2-5	-	16	TRBD2	TGCAGTGCTAGCCCTTTTAGCGGGGGATTCCAAGAGACCCAGTACTTC	CSASPFSGGFQETQYF
TRBV3-1	TRBJ1-2	-	14	-	TGTGCCAGCAGCCCCAGACGAGGAAACTATGGCTACACCTTC	CASSPRRGNYGYTF
TRBV12-3/TRBV12-4	TRBJ2-7	once	11	-	TGTGCCAGCAGTGCCTCCCCCGAGCAGTACTTC	CASSASPEQYF
TRBV12-3/TRBV12-4	TRBJ1-2	-	11	-	TGTGCCAGCAGGACAGCCTATGGCTACACCTTC	CASRTAYGYTF
TRBV28	TRBJ1-1	-	14	-	TGTGCCAGCAGTCCGCAGGCGACAGAGTCGTATGCTTTCTTT	CASSPQATESYAFF
TRBV20-1	TRBJ2-7	-	14	TRBD1	TGCAGTGCCAAAGGTGGGACAGCGAATTACGAGCAGTACTTC	CSAKGGTANYEQYF
TRBV5-4	TRBJ2-2	-	15	TRBD2	TGTGCCAGCAGCTTAGCGGGAGGTCGCACCGGGGAGCTGTTTTTT	CASSLAGGRTGELFF
TRBV30	TRBJ2-7	-	12	-	TGTGCCTGGAGGACAGAGATCTCCGAGCAGTACTTC	CAWRTEISEQYF
TRBV20-1	TRBJ2-2	-	15	-	TGCAGTGCTAGAGCGGGATACGGGTACACCGGGGAGCTGTTTTTT	CSARAGYGYTGELFF
TRBV6-1	TRBJ2-1	-	14	-	TGTGCCAGCAGCCGGTCTGGGGCTGGCAATGAGCAGTTCTTC	CASSRSGAGNEQFF
TRBV12-5	TRBJ2-3	-	13	-	TGTGCTGGACTACGGCGGGGCACAGATACGCAGTATTTT	CAGLRRGTDTQYF
TRBV15	TRBJ2-2	-	16	-	TGTGCCACCAGCAGGCCCTCTGGGAGGAACACCGGGGAGCTGTTTTTT	CATSRPSGRNTGELFF
TRBV20-1	TRBJ2-1	-	15	TRBD2	TGCAGTGCTAGTAGACTAGCGGGGTCATACAATGAGCAGTTCTTC	CSASRLAGSYNEQFF
TRBV28	TRBJ2-5	-	15	-	TGTGCCAGCAGCTCTTTAGACCCTGGCAGAGAGACCCAGTACTTC	CASSSLDPGRETQYF
TRBV5-1	TRBJ1-2	-	13	-	TGCGCCAGCAGTTCTGATGGACAGTATGGCTACACCTTC	CASSSDGQYGYTF
TRBV5-1	TRBJ2-5	-	13	-	TGCGCCAGCAGCCGCGGGACAGAAGAGACCCAGTACTTC	CASSRGTEETQYF
TRBV7-2	TRBJ2-7	-	15	-	TGTGCCAGCAGCTTATCCAAGGCGAGCTCCTACGAGCAGTACTTC	CASSLSKASSYEQYF
TRBV7-2	TRBJ1-1	-	14	-	TGTGCCAGCAGCTTAGAGACAGCGAACACTGAAGCTTTCTTT	CASSLETANTEAFF
TRBV4-1	TRBJ2-7	-	15	-	TGCGCCAGCAGCCAAGAGGGTTTTCGCAGGAACGAGCAGTACTTC	CASSQEGFRRNEQYF
TRBV5-4	TRBJ2-1	-	14	-	TGTGCCAGCAGCTTGGATCGGGGGAGCAATGAGCAGTTCTTC	CASSLDRGSNEQFF
TRBV20-1	TRBJ2-1	once	14	TRBD1	TGCAGTGCCCCGGGACAGCCTTCGTACAATGAGCAGTTCTTC	CSAPGQPSYNEQFF
TRBV5-1	TRBJ2-7	-	14	TRBD2	TGCGCCAGCAGCCTCCAGACTAGCGAGAGGGAGCAGTACTTC	CASSLQTSEREQYF
TRBV29-1	TRBJ2-7	once	15	TRBD2	TGCAGCGCAACTACCGGGACTAGCGGGATCTACGAGCAGTACTTC	CSATTGTSGIYEQYF
TRBV9	TRBJ2-3	-	14	-	TGTGCCAGCAGCGTGTTAGGCAGCACAGATACGCAGTATTTT	CASSVLGSTDTQYF
TRBV29-1	TRBJ2-1	-	14	-	TGCAGCGTTGAACGACAGACTAGCTACAATGAGCAGTTCTTC	CSVERQTSYNEQFF
TRBV6-5	TRBJ1-2	-	14	-	TGTGCCAGCAGTTACCAAGGAACGCTCTATGGCTACACCTTC	CASSYQGTLYGYTF
TRBV27	TRBJ2-7	-	15	-	TGTGCCAGCAGTTCCCCTCGGGGGGACACCTACGAGCAGTACTTC	CASSSPRGDTYEQYF
TRBV7-9	TRBJ2-5	-	15	-	TGTGCCAGCAGCTTAGGATCAGAAAAACAAGAGACCCAGTACTTC	CASSLGSEKQETQYF
TRBV24-1	TRBJ2-5	few	13	-	TGTGCCACCAGTGATTTTGTCCAAGAGACCCAGTACTTC	CATSDFVQETQYF
TRBV4-1	TRBJ2-1	-	14	TRBD1	TGCGCCAGCAGCCTCTGGGACAGGGGGAATGAGCAGTTCTTC	CASSLWDRGNEQFF
TRBV24-1	TRBJ1-1	-	11	-	TGTGCCACCACCGCGGGCACTGAAGCTTTCTTT	CATTAGTEAFF
TRBV5-6	TRBJ2-7	-	15	-	TGTGCCAGCAGCTTAAGGTTTAGGAGTTCTGGCGAGCAGTACTTC	CASSLRFRSSGEQYF
TRBV20-1	TRBJ2-3	-	14	TRBD2	TGCAGTGCAACCCCTAGCGGGAGGACAGATACGCAGTATTTT	CSATPSGRTDTQYF
TRBV2	TRBJ2-3	-	13	-	TGTGCCAGCACTAACAGAGTCACAGATACGCAGTATTTT	CASTNRVTDTQYF
TRBV28	TRBJ1-1	-	11	-	TGTGCCAGCAGGGGTAAGCCCGAAGCTTTCTTT	CASRGKPEAFF
TRBV23-1	TRBJ2-3	-	17	TRBD1	TGCGCCAGCAGTCAAGGGACAGGGGGCGACAGCACAGATACGCAGTATTTT	CASSQGTGGDSTDTQYF
TRBV30	TRBJ2-1	-	14	-	TGTGCCTGGAAGCAGGGTAGCTCCTACAATGAGCAGTTCTTC	CAWKQGSSYNEQFF
TRBV3-1	TRBJ1-4	-	16	TRBD1	TGTGCCAGCAGCCTTGGAACAGGGGGATGGGATGAAAAACTGTTTTTT	CASSLGTGGWDEKLFF
TRBV5-4	TRBJ2-7	-	15	TRBD1	TGTGCCAGCAGCTTGTTCGGGACAGGGACCCACGAGCAGTACTTC	CASSLFGTGTHEQYF
TRBV20-1	TRBJ2-7	-	14	-	TGCAGTGCTAGCCTGCCAGGGGCTAAATACGAGCAGTACTTC	CSASLPGAKYEQYF